A few counts support the clone carrying this T cell receptor (beta chain). Over several immunoSEQ plates, each subset's genomic DNA was distributed in even portions. Libraries were prepared by immunoSEQ multiplex PCR; TCRdb keeps only in-frame clonotypes and omits some of them. The sample has millions of clones; roughly nine tenths are singletons. This CDR3 is 14 amino acids long. Trimming pared 0 bases from V and 4 bases from J, leaving 7 bases between. The germline V gene encodes CDR1 LGHNA and CDR2 YNFKEQ. These data originate in a study of shared clonotypes between healthy human individuals. Background on the study: Used for every donor were three CD4 naive, three CD4 memory, two CD8 naive and one CD8 memory plate.

Donors had no recently reported acute infections or vaccinations and were HIV-negative. Into CD45RA+ naive and CD45RA-negative memory subsets, the CD4+ cells were split. The sequenced sample was naive CD4+ T cells sorted from blood. As to subset: CD45RA+ positively selected. The rearrangement joins TRBV4-2 to TRBJ1-5; D is unresolved. The sequence was obtained from a young man in good health. CDR3 nucleotide sequence: TGTGCCAGCAGCCAAGAATTGGGAAATCAGCCCCAGCATTTT. Amino acid sequence: CASSQELGNQPQHF.